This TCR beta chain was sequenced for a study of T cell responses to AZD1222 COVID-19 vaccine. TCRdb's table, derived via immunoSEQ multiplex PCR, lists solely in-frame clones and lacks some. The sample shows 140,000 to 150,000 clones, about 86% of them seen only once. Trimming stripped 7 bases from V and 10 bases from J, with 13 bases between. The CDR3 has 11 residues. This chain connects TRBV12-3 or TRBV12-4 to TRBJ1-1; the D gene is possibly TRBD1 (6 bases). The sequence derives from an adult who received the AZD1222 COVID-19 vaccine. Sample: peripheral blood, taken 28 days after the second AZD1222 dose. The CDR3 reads CASTAGAGAFF. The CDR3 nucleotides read TGTGCCAGCACCGCGGGGGCAGGAGCTTTCTTT.